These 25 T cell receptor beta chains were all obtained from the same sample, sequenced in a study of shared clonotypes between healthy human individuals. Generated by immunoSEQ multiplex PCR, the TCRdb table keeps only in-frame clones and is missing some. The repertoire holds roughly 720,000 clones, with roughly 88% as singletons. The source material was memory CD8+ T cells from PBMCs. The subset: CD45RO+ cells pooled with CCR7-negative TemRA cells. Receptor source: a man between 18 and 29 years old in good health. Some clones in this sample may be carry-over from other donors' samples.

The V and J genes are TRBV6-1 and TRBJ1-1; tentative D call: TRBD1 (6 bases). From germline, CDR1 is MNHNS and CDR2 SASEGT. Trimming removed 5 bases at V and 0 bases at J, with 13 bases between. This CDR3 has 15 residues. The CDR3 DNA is TGTGCCAGCAGTTCCCCCAGGGGAATGAACACTGAAGCTTTCTTT. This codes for CASSSPRGMNTEAFF.

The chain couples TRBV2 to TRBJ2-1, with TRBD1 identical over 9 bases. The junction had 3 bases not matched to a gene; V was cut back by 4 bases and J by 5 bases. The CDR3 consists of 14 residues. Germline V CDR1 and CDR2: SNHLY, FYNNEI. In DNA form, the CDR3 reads TGTGCCAGCAGTGGGACAGGGGCCGACAATGAGCAGTTCTTC. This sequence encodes CASSGTGADNEQFF.

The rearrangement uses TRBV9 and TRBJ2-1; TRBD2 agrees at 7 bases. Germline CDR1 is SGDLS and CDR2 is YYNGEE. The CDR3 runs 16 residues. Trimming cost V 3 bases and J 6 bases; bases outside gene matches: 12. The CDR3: CASSAPRLGGGNEQFF. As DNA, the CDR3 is TGTGCCAGCAGCGCCCCCAGGCTGGGGGGGGGCAATGAGCAGTTCTTC.

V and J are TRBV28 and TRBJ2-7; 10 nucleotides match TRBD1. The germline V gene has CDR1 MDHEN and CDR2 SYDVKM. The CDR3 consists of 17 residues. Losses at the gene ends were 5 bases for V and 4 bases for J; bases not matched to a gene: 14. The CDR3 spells CASSTRQGALMVYEQYF. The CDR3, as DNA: TGTGCCAGCAGTACACGACAGGGGGCTCTTATGGTGTACGAGCAGTACTTC.

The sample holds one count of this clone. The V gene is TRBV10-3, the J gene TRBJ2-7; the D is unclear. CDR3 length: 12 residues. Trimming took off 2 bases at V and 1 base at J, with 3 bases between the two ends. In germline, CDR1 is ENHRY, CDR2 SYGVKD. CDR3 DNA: TGTGCCATCAGTGAGGGTTCCTACGAGCAGTACTTC. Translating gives CAISEGSYEQYF.

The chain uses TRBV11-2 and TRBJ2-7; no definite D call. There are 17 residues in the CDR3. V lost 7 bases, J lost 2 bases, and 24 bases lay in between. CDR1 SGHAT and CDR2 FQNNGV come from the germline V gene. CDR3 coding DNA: TGTGCCAGCAACTACGGGCAGGCCAACGCTCCTACCTACGAGCAGTACTTC. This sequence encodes CASNYGQANAPTYEQYF.

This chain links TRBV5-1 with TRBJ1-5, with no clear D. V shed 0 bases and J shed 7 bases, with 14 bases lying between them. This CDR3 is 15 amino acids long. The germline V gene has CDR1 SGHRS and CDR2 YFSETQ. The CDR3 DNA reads TGCGCCAGCAGCTTGGACCTGGCGCCCAACCAGCCCCAGCATTTT. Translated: CASSLDLAPNQPQHF.

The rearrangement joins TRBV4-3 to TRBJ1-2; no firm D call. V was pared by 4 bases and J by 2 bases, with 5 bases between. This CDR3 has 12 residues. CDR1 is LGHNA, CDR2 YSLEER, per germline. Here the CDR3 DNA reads TGCGCCAGCAGCCGAGAGAACTATGGCTACACCTTC. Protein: CASSRENYGYTF.

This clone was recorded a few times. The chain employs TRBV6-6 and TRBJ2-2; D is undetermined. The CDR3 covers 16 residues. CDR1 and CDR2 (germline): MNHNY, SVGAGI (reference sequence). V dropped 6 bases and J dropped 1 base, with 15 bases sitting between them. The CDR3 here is CASRTWQAENTGELFF. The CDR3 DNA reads TGTGCCAGCAGAACCTGGCAGGCGGAGAACACCGGGGAGCTGTTTTTT.

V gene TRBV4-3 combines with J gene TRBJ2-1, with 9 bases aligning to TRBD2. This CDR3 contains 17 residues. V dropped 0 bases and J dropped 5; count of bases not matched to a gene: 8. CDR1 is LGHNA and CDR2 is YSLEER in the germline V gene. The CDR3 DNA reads TGCGCCAGCAGCCAAGATTGGCGGGAGGGTCCGAACAATGAGCAGTTCTTC. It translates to CASSQDWREGPNNEQFF.

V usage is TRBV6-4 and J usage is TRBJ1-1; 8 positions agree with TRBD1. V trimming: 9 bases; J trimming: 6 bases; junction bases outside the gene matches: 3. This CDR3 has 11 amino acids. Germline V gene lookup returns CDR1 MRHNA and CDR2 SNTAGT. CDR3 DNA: TGTGCCAGATACAGGGGGTCTGAAGCTTTCTTT. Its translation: CARYRGSEAFF.

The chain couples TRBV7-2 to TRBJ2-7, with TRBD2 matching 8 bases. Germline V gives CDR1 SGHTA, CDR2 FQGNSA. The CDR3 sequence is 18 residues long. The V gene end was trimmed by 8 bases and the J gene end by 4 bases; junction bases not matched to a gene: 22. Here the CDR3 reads CASQSRPVIGLAIYEQYF. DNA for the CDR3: TGTGCCAGCCAGTCTCGGCCGGTAATAGGACTAGCTATTTACGAGCAGTACTTC.

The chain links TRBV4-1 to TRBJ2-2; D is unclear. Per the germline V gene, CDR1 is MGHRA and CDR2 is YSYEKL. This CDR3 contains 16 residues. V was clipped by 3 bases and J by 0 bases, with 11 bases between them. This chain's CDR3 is CASSQGSKTNTGELFF. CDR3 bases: TGCGCCAGCAGCCAGGGGTCCAAGACGAACACCGGGGAGCTGTTTTTT.

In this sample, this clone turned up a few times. The CDR3 here is CASSPSGKTEWYEQYF. Written as DNA, the CDR3 is TGTGCCAGCTCACCCTCCGGGAAGACCGAATGGTACGAGCAGTACTTC. V is TRBV18 and J is TRBJ2-7, with D possibly matching TRBD2 (5 bases). V lost 3 bases to trimming and J lost 4 bases, with 19 bases between them. The CDR3 loop spans 16 amino acids. Germline CDR1 reads KGHSH; CDR2 reads LQKENI.

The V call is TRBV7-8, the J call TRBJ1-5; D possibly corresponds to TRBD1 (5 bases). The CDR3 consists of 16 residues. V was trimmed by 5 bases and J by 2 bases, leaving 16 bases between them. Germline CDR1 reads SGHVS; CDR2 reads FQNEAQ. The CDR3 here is CASSTRGEWGNQPQHF. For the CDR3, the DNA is TGTGCCAGCAGCACCCGGGGGGAATGGGGCAATCAGCCCCAGCATTTT.

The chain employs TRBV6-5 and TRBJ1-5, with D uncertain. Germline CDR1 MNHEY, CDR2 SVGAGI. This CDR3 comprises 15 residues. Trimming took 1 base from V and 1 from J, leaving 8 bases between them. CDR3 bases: TGTGCCAGCAGTTACTTCGACGCGAGCAATCAGCCCCAGCATTTT. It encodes CASSYFDASNQPQHF.

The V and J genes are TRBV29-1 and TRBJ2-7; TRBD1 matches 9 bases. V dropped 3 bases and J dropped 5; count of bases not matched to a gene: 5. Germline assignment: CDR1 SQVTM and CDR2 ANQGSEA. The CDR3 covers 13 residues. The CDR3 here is CSVDPGQGNEQYF. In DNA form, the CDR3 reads TGCAGCGTTGACCCGGGACAGGGCAACGAGCAGTACTTC.

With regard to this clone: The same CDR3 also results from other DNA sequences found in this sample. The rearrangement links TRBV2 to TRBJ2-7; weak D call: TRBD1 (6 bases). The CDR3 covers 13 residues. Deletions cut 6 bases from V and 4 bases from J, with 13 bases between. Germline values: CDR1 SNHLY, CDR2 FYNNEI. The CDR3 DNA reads TGTGCCAGCAGAGAGACAGGCGGATACGAGCAGTACTTC. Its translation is CASRETGGYEQYF.

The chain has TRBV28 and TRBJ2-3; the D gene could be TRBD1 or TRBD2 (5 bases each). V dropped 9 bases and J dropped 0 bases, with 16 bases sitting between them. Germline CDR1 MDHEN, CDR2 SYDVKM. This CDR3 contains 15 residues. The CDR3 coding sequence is TGTGCCAGTACACCGGGACCGCGGAGCACAGATACGCAGTATTTT. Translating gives CASTPGPRSTDTQYF.

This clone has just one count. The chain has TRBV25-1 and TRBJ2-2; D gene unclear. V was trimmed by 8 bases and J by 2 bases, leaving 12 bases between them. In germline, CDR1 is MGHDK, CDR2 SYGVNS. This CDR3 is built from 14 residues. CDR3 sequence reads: CASGSEQNTGELFF. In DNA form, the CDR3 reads TGTGCCAGCGGGTCGGAGCAAAACACCGGGGAGCTGTTTTTT.

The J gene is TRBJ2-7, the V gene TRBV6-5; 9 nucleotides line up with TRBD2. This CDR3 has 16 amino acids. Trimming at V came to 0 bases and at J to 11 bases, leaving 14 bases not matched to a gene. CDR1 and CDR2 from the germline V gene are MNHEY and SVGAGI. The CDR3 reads CASSYSSLGASGKEYF. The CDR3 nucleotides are TGTGCCAGCAGTTACTCCTCCCTGGGGGCTAGCGGGAAAGAGTACTTC.

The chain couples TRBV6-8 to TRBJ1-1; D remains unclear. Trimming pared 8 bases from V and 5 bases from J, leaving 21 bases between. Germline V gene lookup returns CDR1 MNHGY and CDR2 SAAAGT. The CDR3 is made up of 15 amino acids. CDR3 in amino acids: CASPKAQPRRTEAFF. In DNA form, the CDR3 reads TGTGCCAGCCCAAAAGCCCAGCCCAGGCGAACTGAAGCTTTCTTT.

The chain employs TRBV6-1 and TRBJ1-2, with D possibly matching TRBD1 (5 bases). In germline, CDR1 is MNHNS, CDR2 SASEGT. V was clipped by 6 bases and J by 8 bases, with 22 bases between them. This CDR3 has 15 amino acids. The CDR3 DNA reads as TGTGCCAGCAGAGAGCCTGGGACGGACTCCTCGGGCTACACCTTC. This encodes CASREPGTDSSGYTF.

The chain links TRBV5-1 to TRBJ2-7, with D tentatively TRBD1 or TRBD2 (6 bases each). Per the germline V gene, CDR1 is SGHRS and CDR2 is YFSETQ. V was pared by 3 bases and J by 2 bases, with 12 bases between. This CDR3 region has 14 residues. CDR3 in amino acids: CASSSGARAYEQYF. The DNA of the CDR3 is TGCGCCAGCAGCTCGGGGGCCAGAGCCTACGAGCAGTACTTC.

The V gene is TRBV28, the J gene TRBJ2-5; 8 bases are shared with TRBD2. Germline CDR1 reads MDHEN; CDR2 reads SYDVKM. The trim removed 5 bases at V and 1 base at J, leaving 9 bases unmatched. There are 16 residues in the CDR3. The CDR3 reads CASSPRLSGSQETQYF. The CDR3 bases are TGTGCCAGCAGTCCCCGCTTGAGCGGGAGCCAAGAGACCCAGTACTTC.